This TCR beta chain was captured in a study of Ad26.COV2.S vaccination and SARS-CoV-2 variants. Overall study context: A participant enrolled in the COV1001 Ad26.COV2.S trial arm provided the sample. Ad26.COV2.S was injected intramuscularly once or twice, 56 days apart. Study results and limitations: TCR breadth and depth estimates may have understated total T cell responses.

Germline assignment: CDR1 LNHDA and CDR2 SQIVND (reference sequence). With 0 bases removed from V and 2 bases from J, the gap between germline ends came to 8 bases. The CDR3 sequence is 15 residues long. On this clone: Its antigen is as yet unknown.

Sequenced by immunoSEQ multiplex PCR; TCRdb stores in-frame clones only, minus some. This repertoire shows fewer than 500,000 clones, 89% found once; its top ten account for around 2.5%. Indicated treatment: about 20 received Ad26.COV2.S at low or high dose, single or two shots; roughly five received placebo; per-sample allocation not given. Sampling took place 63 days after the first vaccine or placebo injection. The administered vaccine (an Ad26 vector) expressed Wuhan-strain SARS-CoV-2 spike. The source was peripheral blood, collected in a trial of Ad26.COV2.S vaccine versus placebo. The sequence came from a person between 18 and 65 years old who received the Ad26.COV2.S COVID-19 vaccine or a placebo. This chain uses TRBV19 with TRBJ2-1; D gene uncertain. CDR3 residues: CASSIDQAAYNEQFF. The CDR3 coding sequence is TGTGCCAGTAGTATAGATCAGGCGGCCTACAATGAGCAGTTCTTC.